This is a list of T cell receptor beta chains from one sample in a study of CD8 T cells in ankylosing spondylitis. Each CDR3 protein is one row after TCRdb ran MiXCR on the 5' RACE reads. Among fewer than 200,000 distinct CDR3 sequences listed, 8.5% to 10% were seen once. The sample comprised blood, either unsorted or a sorted T cell fraction (not recorded which). These receptors all stem from a female donor with ankylosing spondylitis or in good health (not recorded which). The CDR3 runs from the conserved cysteine through the conserved F or W. A D gene is named only where the DNA matches it firmly. Not all rows give a size; the values are once, few, many and, for expanded clones, a class.

CDR3 DNA: TGTGCCAGCAGCTTCCCAGCGAACACCGGGGAGCTGTTTTTT
CDR3 protein: CASSFPANTGELFF
V gene: TRBV5-6
clone size: many
J gene: TRBJ2-2
D gene: .

CDR3 DNA: TGTGCCAGCAGTTTATTGGGGACAGGCAGCTCCTACGAGCAGTACTTC
CDR3 protein: CASSLLGTGSSYEQYF
V gene: TRBV12-3/TRBV12-4
clone size: few
J gene: TRBJ2-7
D gene: TRBD1

CDR3 DNA: TGTGCCACCCTGCATCCTACTTGGACAGACCAAGAGACCCAGTACTTC
CDR3 protein: CATLHPTWTDQETQYF
V gene: TRBV24-1
clone size: many
J gene: TRBJ2-5
D gene: .

CDR3 DNA: TGCAGTGCGAAGACAGGGGGCTCCTACGAGCAGTACTTC
CDR3 protein: CSAKTGGSYEQYF
V gene: TRBV20-1
clone size: few
J gene: TRBJ2-7
D gene: TRBD1

CDR3 DNA: TGTGCCAGCAGCTTAGGTTCGGGCTCCTACGAGCAGTACTTC
CDR3 protein: CASSLGSGSYEQYF
V gene: TRBV7-8
clone size: many
J gene: TRBJ2-7
D gene: .

CDR3 DNA: TGCAGTGCTAACAAAGACAGGGCTGGGGTGGGGACCTATGGCTACACCTTC
CDR3 protein: CSANKDRAGVGTYGYTF
V gene: TRBV20-1
clone size: few
J gene: TRBJ1-2
D gene: TRBD1

CDR3 DNA: TGCAGTGCTAGGGGGACAGGGGATTATTCCTACGAGCAGTACTTC
CDR3 protein: CSARGTGDYSYEQYF
V gene: TRBV20-1
clone size: few
J gene: TRBJ2-7
D gene: TRBD1

CDR3 DNA: TGTGCCAGCAGCCCCGGCCAGGGATCGACTGAAGCTTTCTTT
CDR3 protein: CASSPGQGSTEAFF
V gene: TRBV9
clone size: .
J gene: TRBJ1-1
D gene: .

CDR3 DNA: TGTGCCAGCAGCCCCTATGAGCAGTTCTTC
CDR3 protein: CASSPYEQFF
V gene: TRBV7-9
clone size: few
J gene: TRBJ2-1
D gene: .

CDR3 DNA: TGTGCCAGCAGCTCCCGGCTAGCGGAGAAACAAGAGACCCAGTACTTC
CDR3 protein: CASSSRLAEKQETQYF
V gene: TRBV7-3
clone size: few
J gene: TRBJ2-5
D gene: TRBD2

CDR3 DNA: TGCGCCAGCAGCCAAGACTTCGGTAGCGGGAAGTACGAGCAGTACTTC
CDR3 protein: CASSQDFGSGKYEQYF
V gene: TRBV4-3
clone size: many
J gene: TRBJ2-7
D gene: TRBD2

CDR3 DNA: TGTGCCAGCAGCTTAGCTAGCGGGGTCACAGATACGCAGTATTTT
CDR3 protein: CASSLASGVTDTQYF
V gene: TRBV7-2
clone size: many
J gene: TRBJ2-3
D gene: TRBD2

CDR3 DNA: TGCGCCAGCAGCCAAGGGACTAGCGGGAGGGATCCGACCCAGTACTTC
CDR3 protein: CASSQGTSGRDPTQYF
V gene: TRBV4-3
clone size: many
J gene: TRBJ2-5
D gene: TRBD2

CDR3 DNA: TGTGCCAGCAGCTCGCGACTAGCGGGAGACCATCCCTACGAGCAGTACTTC
CDR3 protein: CASSSRLAGDHPYEQYF
V gene: TRBV11-2
clone size: few
J gene: TRBJ2-7
D gene: TRBD2

CDR3 DNA: TGTGCCAGCAGCCACCCCTCAGAGGGGAACACTGAAGCTTTCTTT
CDR3 protein: CASSHPSEGNTEAFF
V gene: TRBV13
clone size: few
J gene: TRBJ1-1
D gene: .

CDR3 DNA: TGTGCCAGCAGTTTCCAGTTGACAAATGAGCAGTTCTTC
CDR3 protein: CASSFQLTNEQFF
V gene: TRBV27
clone size: .
J gene: TRBJ2-1
D gene: .

CDR3 DNA: TGTGCCAGCAAGGTGTCTAGCGGGGGCACCGGGGAGCTGTTTTTT
CDR3 protein: CASKVSSGGTGELFF
V gene: TRBV6-2/TRBV6-3
clone size: .
J gene: TRBJ2-2
D gene: TRBD2

CDR3 DNA: TGCGCCAGCAGCTTTGGGGGTAACGACGAGCAGTACTTC
CDR3 protein: CASSFGGNDEQYF
V gene: TRBV4-1
clone size: few
J gene: TRBJ2-7
D gene: .

CDR3 DNA: TGCGCCAGCAGCCAGGGACTAGCGGGAGTGGACAATGAGCAGTTCTTC
CDR3 protein: CASSQGLAGVDNEQFF
V gene: TRBV4-3
clone size: .
J gene: TRBJ2-1
D gene: TRBD2

CDR3 DNA: TGCAGTGCTCGAGAAGGACTTCACAATGAGCAGTTCTTC
CDR3 protein: CSAREGLHNEQFF
V gene: TRBV20-1
clone size: .
J gene: TRBJ2-1
D gene: .

CDR3 DNA: TGTGCCAGCAGCTTCAGCGGAGCGATCTACGAGCAGTACTTC
CDR3 protein: CASSFSGAIYEQYF
V gene: TRBV5-4
clone size: .
J gene: TRBJ2-7
D gene: .

CDR3 DNA: TGCAGTGCTAGAGGAGCGGGACTGGCCTACAATGAGCAGTTCTTC
CDR3 protein: CSARGAGLAYNEQFF
V gene: TRBV20-1
clone size: .
J gene: TRBJ2-1
D gene: TRBD2

CDR3 DNA: TGTGCCAGCAGTTTGTACAGGGGGCCGGGTGTCTCACCCCTCCACTTT
CDR3 protein: CASSLYRGPGVSPLHF
V gene: TRBV28
clone size: few
J gene: TRBJ1-6
D gene: TRBD1

CDR3 DNA: TGCGCCAGCAGCCAAGATAGCACAGGGTATTCACCCCTCCACTTT
CDR3 protein: CASSQDSTGYSPLHF
V gene: TRBV4-3
clone size: .
J gene: TRBJ1-6
D gene: .

CDR3 DNA: TGTGCCAGCAGCTCCCCGGCGGAACTTAGCACAGATACGCAGTATTTT
CDR3 protein: CASSSPAELSTDTQYF
V gene: TRBV7-9
clone size: .
J gene: TRBJ2-3
D gene: .

CDR3 DNA: TGTGCCAGCAGTGTGGGCAATGAGCAGTTCTTC
CDR3 protein: CASSVGNEQFF
V gene: TRBV12-3/TRBV12-4
clone size: many
J gene: TRBJ2-1
D gene: .

CDR3 DNA: TGTGCCAGCAGCCCAAACCCCCCCCCAGAGACCCAGTACTTC
CDR3 protein: CASSPNPPPETQYF
V gene: TRBV11-2
clone size: .
J gene: TRBJ2-5
D gene: .

CDR3 DNA: TGCAGCGTTGAAGAGGCAGGGATCGGCTCCTACAATGAGCAGTTCTTC
CDR3 protein: CSVEEAGIGSYNEQFF
V gene: TRBV29-1
clone size: many
J gene: TRBJ2-1
D gene: .

CDR3 DNA: TGTGCCAGCAGCCCAGAAACGTATCAGCCCCAGCATTTT
CDR3 protein: CASSPETYQPQHF
V gene: TRBV6-2/TRBV6-3
clone size: many
J gene: TRBJ1-5
D gene: .

CDR3 DNA: TGTGCCAGCAGCCAACATACAGGGTACAATGAGCAGTTCTTC
CDR3 protein: CASSQHTGYNEQFF
V gene: TRBV4-2
clone size: many
J gene: TRBJ2-1
D gene: .